This T cell receptor (beta chain) was profiled in a study of CD8 T cells in ankylosing spondylitis. Study-wide findings and caveats: What appeared characteristic of ankylosing spondylitis blood was a TCR beta motif of under 10 highly homologous variants.

From germline, CDR1 is MGHDK and CDR2 SYGVNS. The CDR3 spans 13 residues. V lost 6 bases, J lost 8 bases, and 14 bases lay in between. Libraries of TCR beta came from quantitative 5'-RACE with molecular barcodes. MiXCR was run by TCRdb on the 5' RACE reads, yielding one entry per CDR3 protein. This sample yields roughly 90,000 distinct CDR3 sequences, of which almost 8.5% are seen a single time; 9.9% belongs to the top ten. This clonotype appeared many times. Antigen specificity is unknown. This rearrangement joins TRBV25-1 to TRBJ2-1; a weak D match, TRBD2 (5 bases). The receptor was derived from a male donor with ankylosing spondylitis or in good health (not recorded which). The specimen sequenced was blood, either unsorted or a sorted T cell fraction (not recorded which). CDR3 residues: CASSGLEDDEQFF. The CDR3 DNA follows: TGTGCCAGCAGCGGACTCGAGGACGATGAGCAGTTCTTC.